These T cell receptor beta chains were read from a single sample in a study of cytomegalovirus exposure and HLA in healthy donors. Libraries were prepared by immunoSEQ multiplex PCR; TCRdb keeps only in-frame clonotypes and omits some of them. The sample lists 150,000 to 200,000 clones; approximately 80% were seen once. The sequenced material came from PBMCs. These receptor sequences come from a woman aged 18-29 years in good health and CMV-seropositive. Each CDR3 is given with its conserved first and last residue. Only some rows state a clone size, as once, few, many or a class for expanded clones.

v_call clone_size cdr3_aa
TRBV4-1 - CASSRPERTSGGHEQFF
TRBV2 - CASSRTGREQYF
TRBV5-1 - CASSSGMDMNTEAFF
TRBV12-5 once CASGTGQGVSGNTIYF
TRBV28 - CASSLSAGTDTQYF
TRBV21-1 few CASSKGGQDLTYEQYF
TRBV28 - CASRVRTGFQDPEAFF
TRBV25-1 - CASSELWAGPLQETQYF
TRBV7-6 - CASSRGQVRETQYF
TRBV4-1 few CASSQAGLAVYEQYF
TRBV6-4 - CASSEGLMYPSPLHF
TRBV2 - CASSGGMGGVQFF
TRBV6-5 - CASRATSGGGNEQFF
TRBV27 - CASSLLLAGGDRDTGELFF
TRBV6-1 few CASSEATGLSAFF
TRBV29-1 - CSVEGQGTDEQLF
TRBV2 - CASRPGVVETQYF
TRBV6-6 - CASSYFGSGTDTQYF
TRBV7-3 - CASSPRLAGGPGELFF
TRBV28 - CASSFERGSTDTQYF
TRBV5-6 - CASSSPQVYGANVLTF
TRBV29-1 - CSVALQGGSQEQYF
TRBV10-3 - CATGQGERAEAFF
TRBV28 - CASRLVGGPNYGYTF
TRBV11-2 - CASSANVGPTYGYTF
TRBV27 - CASSLGVPYEQYF
TRBV4-3 few CASSQDRDREGYNEQFF
TRBV13 - CASSLGLGVTGNSPLHF
TRBV6-6 - CASSYQGGDTEAFF
TRBV5-4 once CASSLPGTGGREQYF
TRBV19 - CASTTGTGEDEKLFF
TRBV29-1 - CSVLTSGGPNTDTQYF
TRBV7-8 - CASSQTGTPLEQYF
TRBV11-3 - CASSTGVETQYF
TRBV9 - CASSRDKDYTF
TRBV2 - CASRPGRGPFNQPQHF
TRBV30 - CAWSYSRGSPQETQYF
TRBV4-1 - CASSQDNGSPLHF
TRBV9 - CASSARDRGVYGYTF
TRBV11-2 - CASSLATGGSAQHF
TRBV11-3 - CASSSGQGTHEQYF
TRBV5-1 - CASSLAGTDTQYF
TRBV7-9 - CASSLEQGGHSPLHF
TRBV2 - CASSEDPGTGYEQYF
TRBV5-6 - CASSLGTSMFNEQFF
TRBV6-4 - CASSAGGDTDTQYF
TRBV2 few CASSPDSPLHF
TRBV7-7 - CASSLPGGPRSTQETQYF
TRBV5-8 medium-sized CASSLGLAGANTGELFF
TRBV2 - CASSDIELAGQETQYF
TRBV7-9 - CASSLGLGTSSYNEQFF
TRBV7-2 - CASSHPGQGFEKLFF
TRBV7-9 - CASSSTGDFYGYTF
TRBV7-2 - CASSLVGGDEQYF
TRBV13 - CASSLRTGDGNTIYF
TRBV6-6 - CASSYSRQNTDTQYF
TRBV11-1 once CASSKITSGGALLETQYF
TRBV7-9 - CASSPTGWQGRGTEAFF
TRBV19 - CASTPGGGGLGYGYTF